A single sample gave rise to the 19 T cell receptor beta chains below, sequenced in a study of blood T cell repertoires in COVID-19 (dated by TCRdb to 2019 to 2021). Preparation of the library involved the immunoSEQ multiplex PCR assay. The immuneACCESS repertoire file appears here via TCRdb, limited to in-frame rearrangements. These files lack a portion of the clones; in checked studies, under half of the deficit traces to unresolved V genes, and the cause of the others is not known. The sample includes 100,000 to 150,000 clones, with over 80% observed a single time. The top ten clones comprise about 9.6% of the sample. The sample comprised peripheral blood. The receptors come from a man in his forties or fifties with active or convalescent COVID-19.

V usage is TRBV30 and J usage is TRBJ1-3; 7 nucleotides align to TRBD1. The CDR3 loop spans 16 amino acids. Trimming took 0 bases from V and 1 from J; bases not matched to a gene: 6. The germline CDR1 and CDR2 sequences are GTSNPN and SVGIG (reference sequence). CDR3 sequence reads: CAWSVQGMGSGNTIYF. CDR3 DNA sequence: TGTGCCTGGAGTGTACAGGGGATGGGGTCTGGAAACACCATATATTTT.

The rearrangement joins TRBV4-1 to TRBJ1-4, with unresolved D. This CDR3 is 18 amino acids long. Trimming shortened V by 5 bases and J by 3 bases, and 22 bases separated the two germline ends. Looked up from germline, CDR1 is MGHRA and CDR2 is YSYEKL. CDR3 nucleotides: TGCGCCAGCAGCTACACGACACGACCGGTGGAACCTAATGAAAAACTGTTTTTT. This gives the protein CASSYTTRPVEPNEKLFF.

The CDR3 is CASSLSGVIGTDTQYF. The CDR3 DNA sequence: TGTGCCAGCAGCCTTAGCGGGGTAATTGGCACAGATACGCAGTATTTT. The chain recombines TRBV27 with TRBJ2-3, with TRBD2 identical over 8 bases. Germline CDR1 MNHEY, CDR2 SMNVEV (reference sequence). Trimming cost V 6 bases and J 1 base; bases outside gene matches: 9. This CDR3 contains 16 residues.

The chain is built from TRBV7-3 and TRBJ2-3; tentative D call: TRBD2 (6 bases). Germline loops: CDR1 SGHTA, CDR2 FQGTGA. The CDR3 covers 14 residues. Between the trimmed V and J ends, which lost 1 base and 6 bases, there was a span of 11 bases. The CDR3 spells CASSLSRAGDTQYF. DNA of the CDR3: TGTGCCAGCAGCTTAAGTCGGGCGGGGGATACGCAGTATTTT.

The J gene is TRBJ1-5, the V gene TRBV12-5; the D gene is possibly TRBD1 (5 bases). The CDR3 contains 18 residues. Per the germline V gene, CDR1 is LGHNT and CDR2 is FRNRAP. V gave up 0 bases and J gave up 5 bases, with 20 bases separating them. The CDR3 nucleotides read TGTGCTAGTGGTTTGGTAAGCCTAGGCGGGGCTAGGGATCAGCCCCAGCATTTT. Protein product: CASGLVSLGGARDQPQHF.

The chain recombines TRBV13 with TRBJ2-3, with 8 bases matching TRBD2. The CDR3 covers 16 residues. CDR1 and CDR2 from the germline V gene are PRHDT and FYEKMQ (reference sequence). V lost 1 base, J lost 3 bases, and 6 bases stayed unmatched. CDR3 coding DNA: TGTGCCAGCAGCTTAGCGGGGGGGGCCAGTACAGATACGCAGTATTTT. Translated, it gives CASSLAGGASTDTQYF.

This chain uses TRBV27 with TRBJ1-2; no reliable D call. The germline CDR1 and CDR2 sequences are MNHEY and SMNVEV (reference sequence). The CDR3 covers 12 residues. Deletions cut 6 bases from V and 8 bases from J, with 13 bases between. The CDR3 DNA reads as TGTGCCAGCAGGCTAAGGGAGGTGGGCTACACCTTC. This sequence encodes CASRLREVGYTF.

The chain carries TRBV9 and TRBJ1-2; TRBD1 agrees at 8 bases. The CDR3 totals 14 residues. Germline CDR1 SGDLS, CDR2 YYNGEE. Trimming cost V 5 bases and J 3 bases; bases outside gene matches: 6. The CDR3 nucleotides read TGTGCCAGCAGAGCCGGGACAGGCGACTATGGCTACACCTTC. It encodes CASRAGTGDYGYTF.

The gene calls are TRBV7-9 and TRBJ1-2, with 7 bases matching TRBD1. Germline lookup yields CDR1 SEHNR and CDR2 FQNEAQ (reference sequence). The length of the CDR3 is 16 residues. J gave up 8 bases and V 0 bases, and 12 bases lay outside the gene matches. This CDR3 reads CASSLALDRPQAGYTF. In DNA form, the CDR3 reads TGTGCCAGCAGCTTAGCGCTGGACAGGCCGCAGGCGGGCTACACCTTC.

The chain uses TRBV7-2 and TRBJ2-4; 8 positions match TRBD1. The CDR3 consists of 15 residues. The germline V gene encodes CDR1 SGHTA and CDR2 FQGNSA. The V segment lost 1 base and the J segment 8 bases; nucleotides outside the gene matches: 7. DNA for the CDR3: TGTGCCAGCAGCTTAGGTCCCGGACAGGGCGACATTCAGTACTTC. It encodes CASSLGPGQGDIQYF. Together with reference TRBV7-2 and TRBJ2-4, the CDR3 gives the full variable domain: GAGVSQSPSNKVTEKGKDVELRCDPISGHTALYWYRQSLGQGLEFLIYFQGNSAPDKSGLPSDRFSAERTGGSVSTLTIQRTQQEDSAVYLCASSLGPGQGDIQYFGAGTRLSVL.

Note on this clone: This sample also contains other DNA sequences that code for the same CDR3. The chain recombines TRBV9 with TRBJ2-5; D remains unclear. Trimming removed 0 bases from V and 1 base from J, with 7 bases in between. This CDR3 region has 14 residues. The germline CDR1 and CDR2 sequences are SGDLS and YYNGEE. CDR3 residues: CASSVEGGQETQYF. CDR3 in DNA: TGTGCCAGCAGCGTAGAAGGCGGCCAAGAGACCCAGTACTTC.

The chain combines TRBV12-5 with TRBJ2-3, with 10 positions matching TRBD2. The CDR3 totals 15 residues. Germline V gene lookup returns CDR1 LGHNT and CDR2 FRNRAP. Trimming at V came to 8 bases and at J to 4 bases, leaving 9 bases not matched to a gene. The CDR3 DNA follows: TGTGCTAGTCGCCCAGCGGGGGGGCGGGCAGATACGCAGTATTTT. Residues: CASRPAGGRADTQYF.

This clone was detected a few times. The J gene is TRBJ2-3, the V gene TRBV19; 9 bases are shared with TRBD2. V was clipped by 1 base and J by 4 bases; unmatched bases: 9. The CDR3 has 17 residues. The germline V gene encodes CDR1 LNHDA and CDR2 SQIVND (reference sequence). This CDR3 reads CASSIGVAGGRPDTQYF. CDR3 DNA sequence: TGTGCCAGTAGTATAGGTGTGGCGGGGGGGCGTCCAGATACGCAGTATTTT.

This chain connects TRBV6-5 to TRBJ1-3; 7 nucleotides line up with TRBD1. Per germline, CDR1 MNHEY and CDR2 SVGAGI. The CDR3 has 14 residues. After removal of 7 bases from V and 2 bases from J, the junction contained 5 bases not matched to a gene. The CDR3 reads CASNEQGTGNTIYF. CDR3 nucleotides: TGTGCCAGCAACGAACAGGGGACTGGAAACACCATATATTTT.

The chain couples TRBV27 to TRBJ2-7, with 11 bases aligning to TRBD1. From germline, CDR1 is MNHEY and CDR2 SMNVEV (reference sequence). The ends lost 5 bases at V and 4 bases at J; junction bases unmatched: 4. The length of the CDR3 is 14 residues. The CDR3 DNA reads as TGTGCCAGCAGTCCCGGGACAGGGGGATACGAGCAGTACTTC. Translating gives CASSPGTGGYEQYF.

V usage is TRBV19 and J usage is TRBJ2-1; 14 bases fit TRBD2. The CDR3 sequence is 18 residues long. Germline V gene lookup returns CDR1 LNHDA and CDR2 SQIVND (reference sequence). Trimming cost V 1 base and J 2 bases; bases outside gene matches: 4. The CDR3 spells CASSIATSGGGTYNEQFF. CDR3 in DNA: TGTGCCAGTAGTATAGCGACTAGCGGGGGGGGGACCTACAATGAGCAGTTCTTC.

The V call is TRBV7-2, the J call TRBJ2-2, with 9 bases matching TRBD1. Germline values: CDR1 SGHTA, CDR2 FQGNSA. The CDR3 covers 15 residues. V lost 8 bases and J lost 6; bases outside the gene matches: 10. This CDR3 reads CASGLHRGQSGELFF. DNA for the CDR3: TGTGCCAGCGGTCTCCACAGGGGGCAATCCGGGGAGCTGTTTTTT. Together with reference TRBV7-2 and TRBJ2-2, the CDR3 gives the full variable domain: GAGVSQSPSNKVTEKGKDVELRCDPISGHTALYWYRQSLGQGLEFLIYFQGNSAPDKSGLPSDRFSAERTGGSVSTLTIQRTQQEDSAVYLCASGLHRGQSGELFFGEGSRLTVL.

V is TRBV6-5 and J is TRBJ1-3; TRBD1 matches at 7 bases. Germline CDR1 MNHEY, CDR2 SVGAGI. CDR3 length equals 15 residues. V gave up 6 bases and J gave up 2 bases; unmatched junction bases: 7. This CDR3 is CASRLDRAPGNTIYF. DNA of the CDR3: TGTGCCAGCAGACTCGACAGGGCGCCTGGAAACACCATATATTTT.

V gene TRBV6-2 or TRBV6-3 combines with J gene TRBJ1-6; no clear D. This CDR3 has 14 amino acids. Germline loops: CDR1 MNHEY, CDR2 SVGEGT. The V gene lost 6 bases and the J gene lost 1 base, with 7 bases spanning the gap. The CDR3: CASSPRSYNSPLHF. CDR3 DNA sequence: TGTGCCAGCAGCCCGCGGTCCTATAATTCACCCCTCCACTTT.